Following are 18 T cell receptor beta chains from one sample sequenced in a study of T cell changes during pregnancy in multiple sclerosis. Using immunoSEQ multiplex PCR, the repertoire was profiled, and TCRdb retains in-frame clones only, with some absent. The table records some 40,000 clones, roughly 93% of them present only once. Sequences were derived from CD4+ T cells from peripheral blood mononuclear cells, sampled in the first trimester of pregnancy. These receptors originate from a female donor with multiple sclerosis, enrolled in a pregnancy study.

The CDR3, as DNA: TGTGCCAGCAGCTTGTCACCACCGGGGACACGAGCAACTAATGAAAAACTGTTTTTT. It translates to CASSLSPPGTRATNEKLFF. This rearrangement joins TRBV5-4 to TRBJ1-4; TRBD1 might be the D (6 bases). In germline, CDR1 is SGHNT, CDR2 YYREEE (reference sequence). The CDR3 contains 19 residues. Trimming removed 1 base from V and 0 bases from J, with 19 bases in between.

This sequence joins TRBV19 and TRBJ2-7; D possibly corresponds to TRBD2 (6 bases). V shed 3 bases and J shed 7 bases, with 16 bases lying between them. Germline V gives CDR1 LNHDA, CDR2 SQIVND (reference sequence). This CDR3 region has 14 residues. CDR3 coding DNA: TGTGCCAGTAGTATCGCCCCAGGGACTCGGGAGCAGTACTTC. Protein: CASSIAPGTREQYF.

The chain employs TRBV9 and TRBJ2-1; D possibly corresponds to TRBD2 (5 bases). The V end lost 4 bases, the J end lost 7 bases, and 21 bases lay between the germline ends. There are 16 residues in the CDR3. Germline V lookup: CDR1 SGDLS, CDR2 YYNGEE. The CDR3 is CASSPTGRAERNEQFF. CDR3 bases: TGTGCCAGCAGCCCCACCGGGCGGGCGGAGAGGAATGAGCAGTTCTTC.

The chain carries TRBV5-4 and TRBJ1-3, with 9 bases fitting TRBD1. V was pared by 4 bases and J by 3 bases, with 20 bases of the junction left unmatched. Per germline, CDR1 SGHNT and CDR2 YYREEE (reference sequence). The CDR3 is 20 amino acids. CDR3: CASSPPPGTGFTPIGNTIYF. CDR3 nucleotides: TGTGCCAGCAGCCCACCACCCGGGACAGGGTTTACTCCTATTGGAAACACCATATATTTT. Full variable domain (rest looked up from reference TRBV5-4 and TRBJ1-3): ETGVTQSPTHLIKTRGQQVTLRCSSQSGHNTVSWYQQALGQGPQFIFQYYREEENGRGNFPPRFSGLQFPNYSSELNVNALELDDSALYLCASSPPPGTGFTPIGNTIYFGEGSWLTVV.

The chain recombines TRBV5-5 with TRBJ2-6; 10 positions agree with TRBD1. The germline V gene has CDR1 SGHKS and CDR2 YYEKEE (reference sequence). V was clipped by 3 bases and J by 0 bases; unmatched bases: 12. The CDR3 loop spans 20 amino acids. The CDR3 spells CASSSYIWDRGGSGANVLTF. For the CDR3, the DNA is TGTGCCAGCAGCTCATATATCTGGGACAGGGGCGGCTCTGGGGCCAACGTCCTGACTTTC.

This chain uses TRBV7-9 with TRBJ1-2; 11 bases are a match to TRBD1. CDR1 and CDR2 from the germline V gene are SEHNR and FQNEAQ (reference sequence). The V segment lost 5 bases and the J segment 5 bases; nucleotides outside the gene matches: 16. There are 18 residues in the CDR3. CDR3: CASSHYGASDRGLYGYTF. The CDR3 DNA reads TGTGCCAGCAGCCATTATGGGGCTTCGGACAGGGGGCTTTATGGCTACACCTTC. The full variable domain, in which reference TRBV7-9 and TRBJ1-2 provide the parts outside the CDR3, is DTGVSQNPRHKITKRGQNVTFRCDPISEHNRLYWYRQTLGQGPEFLTYFQNEAQLEKSRLLSDRFSAERPKGSFSTLEIQRTEQGDSAMYLCASSHYGASDRGLYGYTFGSGTRLTVV.

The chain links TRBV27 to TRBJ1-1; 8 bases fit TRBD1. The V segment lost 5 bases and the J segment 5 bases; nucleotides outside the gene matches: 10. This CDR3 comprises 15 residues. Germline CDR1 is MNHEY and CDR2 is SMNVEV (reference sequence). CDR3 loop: CASSPRTGSVTEAFF. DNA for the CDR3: TGTGCCAGCAGTCCAAGGACAGGGTCGGTTACTGAAGCTTTCTTT.

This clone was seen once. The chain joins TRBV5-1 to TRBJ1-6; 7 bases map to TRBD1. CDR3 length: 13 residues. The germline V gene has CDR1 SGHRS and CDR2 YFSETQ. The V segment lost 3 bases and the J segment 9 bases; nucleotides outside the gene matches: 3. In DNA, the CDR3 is TGCGCCAGCAGCTCGACAGGGTTTTCACCCCTCCACTTT. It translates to CASSSTGFSPLHF.

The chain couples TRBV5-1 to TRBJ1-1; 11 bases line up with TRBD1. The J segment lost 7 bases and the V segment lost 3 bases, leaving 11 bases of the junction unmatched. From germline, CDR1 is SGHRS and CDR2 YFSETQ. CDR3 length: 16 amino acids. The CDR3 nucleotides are TGCGCCAGCAGCTCCCCACCGGGACAGGGGGTTATTGAAGCTTTCTTT. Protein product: CASSSPPGQGVIEAFF.

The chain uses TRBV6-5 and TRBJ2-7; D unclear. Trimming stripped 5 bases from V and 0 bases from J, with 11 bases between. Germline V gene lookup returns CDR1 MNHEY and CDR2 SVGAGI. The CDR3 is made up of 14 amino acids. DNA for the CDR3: TGTGCCAGCAGTACTCGTAGGAGCTCCTACGAGCAGTACTTC. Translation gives CASSTRRSSYEQYF.

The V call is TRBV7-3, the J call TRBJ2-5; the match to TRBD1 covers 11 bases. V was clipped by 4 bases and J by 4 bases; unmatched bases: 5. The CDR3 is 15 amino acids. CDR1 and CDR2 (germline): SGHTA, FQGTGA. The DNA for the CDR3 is TGTGCCAGCAGCTCCGGACAGGGGGCGGGAGAGACCCAGTACTTC. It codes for CASSSGQGAGETQYF.

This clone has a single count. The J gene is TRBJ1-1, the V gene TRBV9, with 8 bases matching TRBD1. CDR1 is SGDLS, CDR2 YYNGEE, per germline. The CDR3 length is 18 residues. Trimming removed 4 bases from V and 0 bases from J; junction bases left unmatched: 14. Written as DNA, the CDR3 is TGTGCCAGCAGCCCACAGGGGGACAGGAGTATTATGAACACTGAAGCTTTCTTT. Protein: CASSPQGDRSIMNTEAFF.

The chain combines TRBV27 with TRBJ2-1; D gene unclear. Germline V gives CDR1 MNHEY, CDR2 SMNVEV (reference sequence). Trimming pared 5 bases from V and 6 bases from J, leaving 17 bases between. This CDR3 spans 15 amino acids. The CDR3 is CASSPSTTSGNEQFF. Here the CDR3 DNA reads TGTGCCAGCAGTCCCTCTACAACATCGGGCAATGAGCAGTTCTTC.

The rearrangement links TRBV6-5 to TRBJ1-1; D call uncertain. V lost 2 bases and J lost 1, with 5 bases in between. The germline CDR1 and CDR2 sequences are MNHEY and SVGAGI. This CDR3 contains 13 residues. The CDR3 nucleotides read TGTGCCAGCAGTTACGGGCAGAACACTGAAGCTTTCTTT. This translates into CASSYGQNTEAFF.

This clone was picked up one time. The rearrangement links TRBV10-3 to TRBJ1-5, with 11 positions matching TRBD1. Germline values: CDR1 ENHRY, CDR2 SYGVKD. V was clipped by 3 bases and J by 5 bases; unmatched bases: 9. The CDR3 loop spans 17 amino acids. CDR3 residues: CAISDTGEGQGDQPQHF. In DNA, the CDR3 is TGTGCCATCAGTGATACAGGGGAGGGACAGGGGGATCAGCCCCAGCATTTT.

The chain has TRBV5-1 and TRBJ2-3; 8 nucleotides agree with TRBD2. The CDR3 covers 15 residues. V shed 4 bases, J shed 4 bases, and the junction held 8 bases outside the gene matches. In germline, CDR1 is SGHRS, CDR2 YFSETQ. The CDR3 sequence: CASSQRAGGPDTQYF. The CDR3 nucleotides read TGCGCCAGCAGCCAACGGGCGGGGGGACCAGATACGCAGTATTTT. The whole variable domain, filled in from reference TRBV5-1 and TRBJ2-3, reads KAGVTQTPRYLIKTRGQQVTLSCSPISGHRSVSWYQQTPGQGLQFLFEYFSETQRNKGNFPGRFSGRQFSNSRSEMNVSTLELGDSALYLCASSQRAGGPDTQYFGPGTRLTVL.

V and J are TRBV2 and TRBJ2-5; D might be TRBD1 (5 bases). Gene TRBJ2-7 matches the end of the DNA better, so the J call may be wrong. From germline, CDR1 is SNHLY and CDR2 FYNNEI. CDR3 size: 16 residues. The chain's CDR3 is CASSDFRQTQPYEQYF. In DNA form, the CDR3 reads TGTGCCAGCAGTGATTTTAGACAGACTCAACCCTACGAGCAGTACTTC.

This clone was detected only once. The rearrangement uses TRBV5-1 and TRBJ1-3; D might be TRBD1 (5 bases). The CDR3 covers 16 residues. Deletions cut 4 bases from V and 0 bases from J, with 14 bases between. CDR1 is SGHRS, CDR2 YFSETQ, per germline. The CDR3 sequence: CASSRGTATSGNTIYF. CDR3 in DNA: TGCGCCAGCAGCAGGGGCACCGCCACCTCTGGAAACACCATATATTTT.